The rows below give T cell receptor beta chains drawn from one sample of a study of T cell changes during pregnancy in multiple sclerosis. Repertoires were generated with immunoSEQ multiplex PCR, while TCRdb's copy carries only in-frame clones and drops some. The sample lists tens of thousands of clones; around 93% were seen once. The sample consisted of CD8+ T cells from peripheral blood mononuclear cells, taken in the second trimester of pregnancy. The receptor source for this set is a female donor with multiple sclerosis, enrolled in a pregnancy study. The CDR3 runs from the conserved cysteine through the conserved F or W. Fields, in order: CDR3 length, V gene, D gene, J gene, CDR3 DNA, CDR3 protein. D genes are given only for firm matches.

cdr3_length: 11; v_call: TRBV13; d_call: -; j_call: TRBJ2-3; cdr3_nt: TGTGCCAGCAGCCATCAAGATACGCAGTATTTT; cdr3_aa: CASSHQDTQYF
cdr3_length: 16; v_call: TRBV6-1; d_call: -; j_call: TRBJ2-6; cdr3_nt: TGTGCCAGCAGAGAAGCTCCAGGGTCTGGGGCCAACGTCCTGACTTTC; cdr3_aa: CASREAPGSGANVLTF
cdr3_length: 13; v_call: TRBV6-1; d_call: -; j_call: TRBJ2-5; cdr3_nt: TGTGCCAGCAGTGAGGGCTTCGGAGAGACCCAGTACTTC; cdr3_aa: CASSEGFGETQYF
cdr3_length: 16; v_call: TRBV9; d_call: -; j_call: TRBJ2-1; cdr3_nt: TGTGCCAGCAGTGTCGTGGGAGAGTCCTCCTACAATGAGCAGTTCTTC; cdr3_aa: CASSVVGESSYNEQFF
cdr3_length: 16; v_call: TRBV27; d_call: -; j_call: TRBJ2-1; cdr3_nt: TGTGCCAGCAGTTCTGGACAGTTTTCTTCCTACAATGAGCAGTTCTTC; cdr3_aa: CASSSGQFSSYNEQFF
cdr3_length: 15; v_call: TRBV23-1; d_call: -; j_call: TRBJ1-1; cdr3_nt: TGCGCCAGCCTTTCTCCGTACAGAAAGAACACTGAAGCTTTCTTT; cdr3_aa: CASLSPYRKNTEAFF
cdr3_length: 14; v_call: TRBV5-1; d_call: TRBD1; j_call: TRBJ1-5; cdr3_nt: TGCGCCAGCAGTCCCGGGACAGGGGATCAGCCCCAGCATTTT; cdr3_aa: CASSPGTGDQPQHF
cdr3_length: 15; v_call: TRBV7-6; d_call: TRBD2; j_call: TRBJ2-1; cdr3_nt: TGTGCCAGCAGCATGCTAGCGGGAGGGCCGAATGAGCAGTTCTTC; cdr3_aa: CASSMLAGGPNEQFF
cdr3_length: 15; v_call: TRBV5-1; d_call: -; j_call: TRBJ1-1; cdr3_nt: TGCGCCAGCAGCTGGGGCTGGGGCATGAACACTGAAGCTTTCTTT; cdr3_aa: CASSWGWGMNTEAFF
cdr3_length: 19; v_call: TRBV7-9; d_call: -; j_call: TRBJ1-1; cdr3_nt: TGTGCCAGCAGCTTACAGGGGCCCCCAACCAGGGCTTCGAACACTGAAGCTTTCTTT; cdr3_aa: CASSLQGPPTRASNTEAFF
cdr3_length: 13; v_call: TRBV15; d_call: TRBD1; j_call: TRBJ1-1; cdr3_nt: TGTGCCACCAGCCGTACAGGGGGCACTGAAGCTTTCTTT; cdr3_aa: CATSRTGGTEAFF